This TCR beta chain stems from a study of T cell responses to AZD1222 COVID-19 vaccine. Data came from immunoSEQ multiplex PCR; TCRdb stores just in-frame clones and leaves some out. The data show about 140,000 clones, 85% to 95% seen once. The CDR3 runs to 14 residues. Germline assignment: CDR1 PRHDT and CDR2 FYEKMQ (reference sequence). V lost 0 bases, J lost 5 bases, and 2 bases stayed unmatched. The clonotype originates from an adult who had recovered from COVID-19. The chain recombines TRBV13 with TRBJ2-5; 8 positions match TRBD2. This sample comprised peripheral blood, obtained after recovery from COVID-19. The CDR3 here is CASSLGVAGETQYF. As DNA, the CDR3 is TGTGCCAGCAGCTTAGGTGTAGCGGGGGAGACCCAGTACTTC.